This T cell receptor beta chain is drawn from a study of cytomegalovirus exposure and HLA in healthy donors. The wider study: As an earlier analysis found, about 179 million T cells yielded 117 million unique TCR beta sequences. Study-level findings and limits: TCR beta V- and J-gene trimming was later associated with a missense DCLRE1C variant.

Note on this clone: What it recognizes is unknown.

The PCR used 60 Vbeta and 13 Jbeta primers. Sequenced by immunoSEQ multiplex PCR; TCRdb stores in-frame clones only, minus some. The profile shows about 120,000 clones, about 70% of them singletons. This CDR3 has 17 residues. Germline V lookup: CDR1 SGHKS, CDR2 YYEKEE (reference sequence). Trimming stripped 6 bases from V and 1 base from J, with 23 bases between. This TCR was recovered from a human donor in good health. The chain combines TRBV5-5 with TRBJ2-7; D is possibly TRBD2 (6 bases). Material for sequencing was PBMCs. CDR3 region: CASIPFEAGPSSYEQYF. The CDR3 DNA follows: TGTGCCAGCATCCCTTTCGAAGCGGGCCCCTCTTCCTACGAGCAGTACTTC.